This is a list of T cell receptor beta chains from one sample in a study of CD8 T cells in ankylosing spondylitis. TCRdb ran MiXCR on the 5' RACE reads and lists one entry per CDR3 protein. This sample has roughly 48,000 distinct CDR3 sequences; roughly 7.4% occur once, and the top ten carry roughly 8.1%. Specimen: blood, either unsorted or a sorted T cell fraction (not recorded which). Receptor source: a female donor with ankylosing spondylitis or in good health (not recorded which). Both conserved end residues are part of each CDR3. The D gene is left open where the match is weak. Size values are once, few and many counts, or a class for expanded clones, and some rows have none.

clone size	D gene	J gene	V gene	CDR3 protein	CDR3 DNA
many	-	TRBJ2-5	TRBV7-2	CASNKWTEETQYF	TGTGCCAGCAATAAATGGACAGAAGAGACCCAGTACTTC
many	-	TRBJ2-5	TRBV12-3/TRBV12-4	CASSSRDGQETQYF	TGTGCCAGCAGTTCCCGGGACGGTCAAGAGACCCAGTACTTC
-	-	TRBJ1-6	TRBV28	CASSLTTSPSPLHF	TGTGCCAGCAGTCTGACGACATCTCCCTCACCCCTCCACTTT
many	-	TRBJ1-1	TRBV20-1	CSARENTEAFF	TGCAGTGCCAGAGAGAACACTGAAGCTTTCTTT
many	TRBD2	TRBJ2-3	TRBV11-2	CASSLGLAGALILGF	TGTGCCAGCAGCTTAGGTCTAGCGGGGGCCTTGATTTTGGGTTTT
many	-	TRBJ2-3	TRBV7-2	CASSLFKGDTQYF	TGTGCCAGCAGCTTATTTAAGGGGGATACGCAGTATTTT
many	-	TRBJ1-4	TRBV11-2	CASSSGQAGETNEKLFF	TGTGCCAGCAGCTCCGGCCAGGCGGGTGAAACTAATGAAAAACTGTTTTTT
many	TRBD2	TRBJ2-5	TRBV6-1	CASSRLAGVQETQYF	TGTGCCAGCTCCCGACTAGCGGGAGTCCAAGAGACCCAGTACTTC
-	-	TRBJ1-6	TRBV20-1	CSARPAGDLYNSPLHF	TGCAGTGCTAGACCCGCGGGGGACCTCTATAATTCACCCCTCCACTTT
many	TRBD1	TRBJ2-7	TRBV12-3/TRBV12-4	CASSPRGQSFYEQYF	TGTGCCAGCAGTCCTCGGGGACAGTCCTTCTACGAGCAGTACTTC
many	-	TRBJ2-6	TRBV7-8	CASTLTVSGANVLTF	TGTGCCAGCACCCTCACTGTTTCTGGGGCCAACGTCCTGACTTTC
few	TRBD1	TRBJ1-5	TRBV6-2/TRBV6-3	CASSPWTGSWVQPQHF	TGTGCCAGCAGCCCCTGGACAGGGAGCTGGGTTCAGCCCCAGCATTTT
many	TRBD1	TRBJ2-6	TRBV6-2/TRBV6-3	CASSQTGAGANVLTF	TGTGCCAGCAGTCAGACAGGGGCGGGGGCCAACGTCCTGACTTTC
many	-	TRBJ2-5	TRBV12-3/TRBV12-4	CASSQKTVTAQYF	TGTGCCAGCAGCCAAAAGACAGTGACCGCCCAGTACTTC
many	-	TRBJ1-2	TRBV5-4	CASSPPQANYGYTF	TGTGCCAGCAGCCCCCCCCAGGCTAACTATGGCTACACCTTC